This T cell receptor (beta chain) is drawn from a study of CD4 T cells in relation to SARS-CoV-2 and coronaviruses. Study-level information: TCR beta CDR3s were sequenced after approximately ten-day antigen culture of PBMCs. Controls used an HIV-1 Nef peptide pool or no peptide.

Profiled with immunoSEQ multiplex PCR; TCRdb holds only in-frame clones, not every one. There are about 17,000 clones in the sample; about four fifths occur only once, and roughly a tenth lies in the top ten. V was trimmed by 7 bases and J by 3 bases, leaving 6 bases between them. CDR1 SNHLY and CDR2 FYNNEI come from the germline V gene. The CDR3 extends over 11 amino acids. The unexposed donors gave CD4+ T cells in 2011-2018, prior to COVID-19. The cells were cultured for 10 days before CD4+ T cells were isolated. On this clone itself: The antigen remains unidentified.

This clonotype was obtained from a human donor in good health. The sequencing sample was made of CD4+ T cells from PBMCs, cultured in vitro. This chain links TRBV2 with TRBJ2-5; D call uncertain. The CDR3 sequence: CASTNEETQYF. The CDR3, as DNA: TGTGCCAGCACTAACGAAGAGACCCAGTACTTC.